The 16 T cell receptor beta chains below were found in one sample sequenced in a study of cytomegalovirus exposure and HLA in healthy donors. With 60 Vbeta and 13 Jbeta primers, the PCR was carried out. The assay was immunoSEQ multiplex PCR, and TCRdb's table has in-frame clones only and misses some. The sample carries more than 110,000 clones, about 80% recorded once. Sequences were obtained from PBMCs. These receptors originate from a male donor in good health and CMV-seropositive.

This clone appeared once. The chain carries TRBV27 and TRBJ2-7, with D perhaps TRBD2 (7 bases). V was cut by 3 bases and J by 4 bases, with 13 bases left in between. Germline V gene sequence: CDR1 MNHEY, CDR2 SMNVEV (reference sequence). There are 14 residues in the CDR3. CDR3 nucleotide sequence: TGTGCCAGCAGTTTCTGGGGGGGCGAGTACGAGCAGTACTTC. It codes for CASSFWGGEYEQYF.

The chain couples TRBV9 to TRBJ2-2, with D possibly matching TRBD2 (5 bases). Germline assignment: CDR1 SGDLS and CDR2 YYNGEE. The CDR3 extends over 15 amino acids. V was cut by 3 bases and J by 1 base, with 10 bases left in between. The CDR3 here is CASSAGLWNTGELFF. Written as DNA, the CDR3 is TGTGCCAGCAGCGCAGGACTGTGGAACACCGGGGAGCTGTTTTTT.

The chain recombines TRBV2 with TRBJ1-2, with D tentatively TRBD1 (5 bases). V dropped 3 bases and J dropped 0 bases, with 14 bases sitting between them. CDR1 and CDR2 (germline): SNHLY, FYNNEI. This CDR3 has 16 amino acids. CDR3 DNA sequence: TGTGCCAGCAGTGAGCGGCCAGGGTTGTCTAACTATGGCTACACCTTC. Its protein is CASSERPGLSNYGYTF. Full variable domain (missing parts from reference TRBV2 and TRBJ1-2): EPEVTQTPSHQVTQMGQEVILRCVPISNHLYFYWYRQILGQKVEFLVSFYNNEISEKSEIFDDQFSVERPDGSNFTLKIRSTKLEDSAMYFCASSERPGLSNYGYTFGSGTRLTVV.

The sample holds one count of this clone. The genes are TRBV4-2 and TRBJ2-6; 9 bases agree with TRBD2. Germline CDR1 is LGHNA and CDR2 is YNFKEQ. Trimming removed 0 bases from V and 0 bases from J; junction bases left unmatched: 6. The CDR3 covers 19 residues. The CDR3 sequence: CASSQDAAGGTSGANVLTF. CDR3 coding DNA: TGTGCCAGCAGCCAAGATGCAGCGGGGGGCACCTCTGGGGCCAACGTCCTGACTTTC.

The table lists this clone with a count of one. V is TRBV6-4 and J is TRBJ2-1, with TRBD1 identical over 8 bases. CDR1 and CDR2 from the germline V gene are MRHNA and SNTAGT. The CDR3 has 15 amino acids. After removal of 0 bases from V and 9 bases from J, the junction contained 7 bases not matched to a gene. The CDR3 nucleotides read TGTGCCAGCAGTGACTCGGACAGGGTAATTGGTGAGCAGTTCTTC. Amino acid sequence: CASSDSDRVIGEQFF.

There are a few counts of this clone. V gene TRBV10-1 combines with J gene TRBJ2-7; 7 bases fit TRBD1. Trimming took 6 bases from V and 5 from J; bases not matched to a gene: 4. Germline V gene lookup returns CDR1 WNHNN and CDR2 SYGVQD (reference sequence). This CDR3 is 12 amino acids long. CDR3 sequence (DNA): TGCGCCAGCAGGACAGGGATCAACGAGCAGTACTTC. Its translation: CASRTGINEQYF.

The rearrangement links TRBV2 to TRBJ2-3; D is perhaps TRBD2 (6 bases). CDR1 and CDR2 (germline): SNHLY, FYNNEI. Trimming stripped 8 bases from V and 2 bases from J, with 11 bases between. CDR3 length: 13 residues. This CDR3 reads CASRERFTDTQYF. The CDR3 DNA reads TGTGCCAGCCGGGAGAGATTCACAGATACGCAGTATTTT.

The chain joins TRBV28 to TRBJ1-5; D perhaps matches TRBD1 (6 bases). The CDR3 is 13 residues long. Germline V CDR1 and CDR2: MDHEN, SYDVKM. V lost 5 bases to trimming and J lost 4 bases, with 9 bases between them. This CDR3 is CASSPTGNQPQHF. CDR3 nucleotide sequence: TGTGCCAGCAGTCCGACAGGTAATCAGCCCCAGCATTTT.

The genes are TRBV4-3 and TRBJ2-2, with D maybe TRBD1 (6 bases). V was pared by 1 base and J by 0 bases, with 9 bases between. This CDR3 region has 16 residues. Germline values: CDR1 LGHNA, CDR2 YSLEER. CDR3 coding DNA: TGCGCCAGCAGCCAAGGTCAGGGGCCGAACACCGGGGAGCTGTTTTTT. As protein: CASSQGQGPNTGELFF.

V usage is TRBV27 and J usage is TRBJ1-4, with D possibly being TRBD1 (6 bases). Trimming took off 6 bases at V and 5 bases at J, with 19 bases between the two ends. This CDR3 spans 16 amino acids. The germline V gene has CDR1 MNHEY and CDR2 SMNVEV (reference sequence). CDR3 sequence: CASRSQGLGQNEKLFF. The CDR3 DNA reads TGTGCCAGCAGGTCACAGGGTTTGGGACAAAATGAAAAACTGTTTTTT.

The chain recombines TRBV10-2 with TRBJ1-2, with TRBD1 as a possible D gene (6 bases). CDR3 size: 13 residues. Germline V gene lookup returns CDR1 WSHSY and CDR2 SAAADI. The V and J ends lost 8 bases and 5 bases respectively, with 15 bases between them. In nucleotides, the CDR3 is TGCGCCAGCTCAACAGGGAGAGTTTATGGCTACACCTTC. Amino acids: CASSTGRVYGYTF.

The chain joins TRBV30 to TRBJ2-1; D possibly corresponds to TRBD1 (5 bases). From germline, CDR1 is GTSNPN and CDR2 SVGIG (reference sequence). The CDR3 is made up of 15 amino acids. V gave up 2 bases and J gave up 4 bases, with 15 bases separating them. The DNA for the CDR3 is TGTGCCTGGAGTCTGGGTGGGGCGCCTTACAATGAGCAGTTCTTC. This encodes CAWSLGGAPYNEQFF.

V and J are TRBV11-2 and TRBJ2-1; 9 bases map to TRBD2. CDR1 SGHAT and CDR2 FQNNGV come from the germline V gene. The CDR3 spans 16 residues. V was clipped by 1 base and J by 3 bases; unmatched bases: 4. CDR3 DNA: TGTGCCAGCAGCTTAGTAAGCGGGAGGATCTACAATGAGCAGTTCTTC. It specifies CASSLVSGRIYNEQFF.

CDR3: CASSSGTGNTEAFF. The CDR3, as DNA: TGTGCCAGCAGCTCAGGGACAGGGAACACTGAAGCTTTCTTT. The chain links TRBV6-4 to TRBJ1-1; 8 positions agree with TRBD1. The CDR3 contains 14 residues. Germline assignment: CDR1 MRHNA and CDR2 SNTAGT. The trim removed 6 bases at V and 1 base at J, leaving 4 bases unmatched.

Worth noting for this clone: Within the sample, other DNA sequences also encode this same CDR3. J is TRBJ1-2 and V is TRBV21-1; the DNA was not compared with TRBD1, the D call given in the table. TRBV21-1 counts as a pseudogene. This CDR3 region has 13 residues. The CDR3 region is CASSRTPGYGYTF. The DNA for the CDR3 is TGTGCCAGCAGCAGGACCCCAGGGTATGGTTACACCTTC.

V is TRBV28 and J is TRBJ2-3; D perhaps matches TRBD2 (6 bases). Germline V CDR1 and CDR2: MDHEN, SYDVKM. The CDR3 runs to 15 residues. V dropped 6 bases and J dropped 2 bases, with 15 bases sitting between them. The CDR3 DNA reads as TGTGCCAGCAGGGGACTGAGATGGTTCACAGATACGCAGTATTTT. This encodes CASRGLRWFTDTQYF.